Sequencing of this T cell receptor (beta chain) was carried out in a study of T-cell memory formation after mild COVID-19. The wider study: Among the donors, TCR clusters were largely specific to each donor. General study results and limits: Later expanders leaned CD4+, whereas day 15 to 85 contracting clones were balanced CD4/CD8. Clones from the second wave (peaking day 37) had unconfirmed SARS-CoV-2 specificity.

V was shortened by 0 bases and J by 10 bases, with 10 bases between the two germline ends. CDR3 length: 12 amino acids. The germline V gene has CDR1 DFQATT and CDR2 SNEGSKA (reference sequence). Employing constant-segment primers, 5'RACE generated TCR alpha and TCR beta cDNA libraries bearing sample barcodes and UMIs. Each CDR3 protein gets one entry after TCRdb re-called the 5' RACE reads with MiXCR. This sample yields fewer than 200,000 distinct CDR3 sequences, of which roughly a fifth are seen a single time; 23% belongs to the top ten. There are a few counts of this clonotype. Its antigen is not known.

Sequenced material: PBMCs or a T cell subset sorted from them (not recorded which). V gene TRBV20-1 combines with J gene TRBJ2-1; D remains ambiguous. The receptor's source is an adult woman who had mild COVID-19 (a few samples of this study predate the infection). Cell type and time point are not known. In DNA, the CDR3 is TGCAGTGCTAGAGATCCACCCAACGAGCAGTTCTTC. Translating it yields CSARDPPNEQFF.